The 20 T cell receptor beta chains below come from one sample, sequenced in a study of T cell responses to AZD1222 COVID-19 vaccine. The method was immunoSEQ multiplex PCR; TCRdb's version includes in-frame clones alone and lacks a portion of them. The sample includes around 180,000 clones, 94% of them seen just once. Sequencing was performed on peripheral blood, taken 28 days after the second AZD1222 dose. These receptors were collected from an adult who received the AZD1222 COVID-19 vaccine.

This clone was picked up one time. The chain couples TRBV5-4 to TRBJ2-5; 13 bases fit TRBD2. Per germline, CDR1 SGHNT and CDR2 YYREEE (reference sequence). V dropped 4 bases and J dropped 3; count of bases not matched to a gene: 6. CDR3 length: 16 amino acids. This chain's CDR3 is CASSPSGTSGKETQYF. The CDR3 nucleotides are TGTGCCAGCAGCCCTTCTGGGACTAGCGGGAAAGAGACCCAGTACTTC.

A note on this clone: An end of the junction differs from the germline gene, which may be a read error. This chain joins TRBV7-9 and TRBJ1-6, with TRBD1 identical over 8 bases. Germline assignment: CDR1 SEHNR and CDR2 FQNEAQ (reference sequence). CDR3 size: 15 residues. The CDR3 region has the DNA TGTGCCAGCATGTCGGCTACAGGGGGAAATTCCCCCCTCCACTTT. Protein sequence: CASMSATGGNSPLHF.

Details on this clone: Other DNA sequences in the sample encode the same CDR3. The chain uses TRBV7-9 and TRBJ1-5; 9 bases align to TRBD1. This CDR3 is built from 13 residues. In germline, CDR1 is SEHNR, CDR2 FQNEAQ (reference sequence). V dropped 6 bases and J dropped 5; count of bases not matched to a gene: 2. The CDR3 DNA is TGTGCCAGCAGTTGGACAGGGGATCAGCCCCAGCATTTT. The encoded protein is CASSWTGDQPQHF.

The genes are TRBV19 and TRBJ1-5; D might be TRBD1 (5 bases). Germline V gene sequence: CDR1 LNHDA, CDR2 SQIVND (reference sequence). The CDR3 loop spans 14 amino acids. The germline V and J ends were trimmed by 5 bases and 1 base, with 9 bases remaining between them. CDR3 sequence reads: CASSLHRSNQPQHF. The DNA for the CDR3 is TGTGCCAGTAGTCTCCACAGGAGCAATCAGCCCCAGCATTTT.

This sequence joins TRBV7-9 and TRBJ1-1; 8 bases map to TRBD1. CDR1 is SEHNR, CDR2 FQNEAQ, per germline (reference sequence). The CDR3 consists of 14 residues. With 5 bases clipped from V and 3 bases from J, the junction kept 5 bases outside the gene matches. The CDR3 sequence: CASSRRGRDTEAFF. CDR3 nucleotides: TGTGCCAGCAGCCGCAGGGGGCGGGACACTGAAGCTTTCTTT.

This chain uses TRBV11-3 with TRBJ1-3; TRBD1 matches 7 bases. V was clipped by 5 bases and J by 1 base; unmatched bases: 5. The CDR3 spans 15 residues. Germline values: CDR1 SGHNT, CDR2 YENEEA. CDR3 residues: CASSQTGMSGNTIYF. CDR3 in DNA: TGTGCCAGCAGCCAGACAGGGATGTCTGGAAACACCATATATTTT.

V and J are TRBV5-6 and TRBJ2-7; TRBD1 aligns across 7 bases. V shed 3 bases and J 6 bases; nucleotides not matched to a gene: 6. This CDR3 has 13 residues. Germline V CDR1 and CDR2: SGHDT, YYEEEE. CDR3 region: CASSWGTVGEQYF. The CDR3 DNA reads TGTGCCAGCAGCTGGGGGACAGTTGGCGAGCAGTACTTC. The full variable domain, its missing parts supplied by reference TRBV5-6 and TRBJ2-7, is DAGVTQSPTHLIKTRGQQVTLRCSPKSGHDTVSWYQQALGQGPQFIFQYYEEEERQRGNFPDRFSGHQFPNYSSELNVNALLLGDSALYLCASSWGTVGEQYFGPGTRLTVT.

This chain joins TRBV19 and TRBJ1-5; D ambiguous. Germline CDR1 reads LNHDA; CDR2 reads SQIVND (reference sequence). Trimming removed 3 bases at V and 9 bases at J, with 15 bases between. This CDR3 is built from 14 residues. This CDR3 is CASSMYQDTRPQHF. The CDR3 nucleotides read TGTGCCAGTAGTATGTACCAGGATACAAGGCCCCAGCATTTT. Looking up the rest from reference TRBV19 and TRBJ1-5 gives the full variable domain: DGGITQSPKYLFRKEGQNVTLSCEQNLNHDAMYWYRQDPGQGLRLIYYSQIVNDFQKGDIAEGYSVSREKKESFPLTVTSAQKNPTAFYLCASSMYQDTRPQHFGDGTRLSIL.

The chain recombines TRBV28 with TRBJ1-6, with a possible D match to TRBD1 (6 bases). CDR1 is MDHEN, CDR2 SYDVKM, per germline. V gave up 2 bases and J gave up 3 bases, with 11 bases separating them. The CDR3 extends over 16 amino acids. The CDR3 is CASSLESDSYNSPLHF. CDR3 DNA: TGTGCCAGCAGTTTAGAATCGGACAGCTATAATTCACCCCTCCACTTT.

This clone was picked up one time. The chain is built from TRBV5-1 and TRBJ2-1, with TRBD2 matching over 7 bases. V dropped 7 bases and J dropped 6; count of bases not matched to a gene: 13. The germline V gene encodes CDR1 SGHRS and CDR2 YFSETQ. CDR3 size: 15 residues. The CDR3 protein is CASHPPAGIPNEQFF. The CDR3 region has the DNA TGCGCCAGCCACCCCCCAGCGGGAATCCCCAATGAGCAGTTCTTC.

This clone was observed a few times. This chain joins TRBV15 and TRBJ1-1; 7 bases are shared with TRBD1. V lost 3 bases and J lost 7; bases outside the gene matches: 8. The CDR3 loop spans 14 amino acids. Germline V gene sequence: CDR1 LNHNV, CDR2 YYDKDF (reference sequence). CDR3 DNA sequence: TGTGCCACCAGCAGTGGACAGGAACCTGGTGAAGCTTTCTTT. It codes for CATSSGQEPGEAFF.

This chain connects TRBV19 to TRBJ2-4; unclear D gene. V lost 7 bases and J 0 bases, leaving 19 bases between the germline ends. The V gene's germline CDR1 is LNHDA and CDR2 SQIVND (reference sequence). The CDR3 has 17 amino acids. CDR3 nucleotides: TGTGCCAGTACCCTTACTTCCTACGGATCAGCCAAAAACATTCAGTACTTC. As protein: CASTLTSYGSAKNIQYF.

This chain joins TRBV23-1 and TRBJ2-7; 8 bases line up with TRBD1. TRBV23-1 is an ORF for which the function is uncertain. The CDR3 covers 18 residues. V shed 4 bases and J 3 bases; nucleotides not matched to a gene: 17. CDR3 region: CASSRQTRRDRSFYEQYF. CDR3 sequence (DNA): TGCGCCAGCAGTCGCCAGACCCGCCGGGACAGGAGTTTCTACGAGCAGTACTTC.

The chain carries TRBV6-5 and TRBJ1-4; D not certain. Looked up from germline, CDR1 is MNHEY and CDR2 is SVGAGI. The CDR3 covers 13 residues. The germline V and J ends were trimmed by 5 bases and 14 bases, with 18 bases remaining between them. The CDR3 DNA reads TGTGCCAGCAGTCAGACGATCCAGACGGGGCTGTTTTTT. Its translation: CASSQTIQTGLFF.

V and J are TRBV6-5 and TRBJ1-1; D might be TRBD1 (5 bases). The CDR3 spans 14 residues. The V gene's germline CDR1 is MNHEY and CDR2 SVGAGI. The V and J ends lost 10 bases and 0 bases respectively, with 15 bases between them. The CDR3 DNA is TGTGCCACAACCTTAGACAGACTGAACACTGAAGCTTTCTTT. Translation gives CATTLDRLNTEAFF.

This clone was recorded a few times. The chain carries TRBV7-8 and TRBJ1-5; 11 positions match TRBD1. The V segment lost 4 bases and the J segment 4 bases; nucleotides outside the gene matches: 3. Germline V gives CDR1 SGHVS, CDR2 FQNEAQ. The CDR3 has 15 residues. This CDR3 reads CASSSGTGGNQPQHF. Written as DNA, the CDR3 is TGTGCCAGCAGCTCTGGGACAGGGGGAAATCAGCCCCAGCATTTT.

The chain recombines TRBV5-6 with TRBJ1-2, with D maybe TRBD1 (6 bases). Between the trimmed V and J ends, which lost 4 bases and 0 bases, there was a span of 13 bases. The CDR3 extends over 15 amino acids. CDR1 is SGHDT, CDR2 YYEEEE, per germline. This chain's CDR3 is CASSREGGANYGYTF. In DNA, the CDR3 is TGTGCCAGCAGCCGGGAGGGGGGAGCTAACTATGGCTACACCTTC.

V usage is TRBV2 and J usage is TRBJ1-5; D gene uncertain. This CDR3 is 17 amino acids long. Germline loops: CDR1 SNHLY, CDR2 FYNNEI. V lost 0 bases and J lost 0, with 12 bases in between. The CDR3: CASSEAGLVHSNQPQHF. Here the CDR3 DNA reads TGTGCCAGCAGTGAAGCCGGTCTCGTCCATAGCAATCAGCCCCAGCATTTT.

This chain links TRBV27 with TRBJ1-1; D may be TRBD1 (5 bases). Looked up from germline, CDR1 is MNHEY and CDR2 is SMNVEV (reference sequence). This CDR3 contains 13 residues. With 6 bases removed from V and 5 bases from J, the gap between germline ends came to 13 bases. CDR3 in DNA: TGTGCCAGCAGAGGGGTCATGGGGACTGAAGCTTTCTTT. Translation gives CASRGVMGTEAFF.

J is TRBJ1-2 and V is TRBV7-9, with D unresolved. From germline, CDR1 is SEHNR and CDR2 FQNEAQ (reference sequence). The CDR3 spans 13 residues. The V end was cut by 4 bases, the J end by 2 bases, with 8 bases between. This CDR3 is CASSSRENYGYTF. The CDR3 nucleotides read TGTGCCAGCAGCTCCCGGGAAAACTATGGCTACACCTTC.